The 9 T cell receptor beta chains below all came from one sample that was sequenced in a study of blood T cell repertoires in COVID-19. The repertoire was sequenced with immunoSEQ multiplex PCR; TCRdb's copy has only in-frame clones and lacks some. The table records around 200,000 clones, around nine tenths of them present only once. Sequencing was done on a sample of peripheral blood. These receptors all come from a man in his fifties or sixties who had recovered from COVID-19.

The rearrangement uses TRBV27 and TRBJ2-3, with a tentative D call TRBD1 (6 bases). V was trimmed by 3 bases and J by 0 bases, leaving 16 bases between them. Germline CDR1 MNHEY, CDR2 SMNVEV (reference sequence). This CDR3 spans 17 amino acids. The CDR3 here is CASSFQQGPGSTDTQYF. The CDR3 DNA sequence: TGTGCCAGCAGTTTTCAGCAGGGGCCGGGGAGCACAGATACGCAGTATTTT.

Points on this clone: This specimen includes other DNA sequences encoding the same CDR3. The chain has TRBV7-2 and TRBJ2-5; D remains unclear. The CDR3 is made up of 11 amino acids. Trimming pared 6 bases from V and 5 bases from J, leaving 7 bases between. CDR1 SGHTA and CDR2 FQGNSA come from the germline V gene. The DNA for the CDR3 is TGTGCCAGCAGGGTCGGGGAGACCCAGTACTTC. Protein product: CASRVGETQYF.

In its sample, this clone was seen once. The rearrangement joins TRBV5-4 to TRBJ1-2; 7 positions match TRBD1. Germline loops: CDR1 SGHNT, CDR2 YYREEE (reference sequence). The CDR3 contains 15 residues. J gave up 3 bases and V 4 bases, and 9 bases lay outside the gene matches. CDR3 DNA sequence: TGTGCCAGCAGCAAGCCGGGGCAGGGGGACTATGGCTACACCTTC. Protein sequence: CASSKPGQGDYGYTF.

This chain joins TRBV2 and TRBJ2-7; 13 positions match TRBD2. With 9 bases clipped from V and 4 bases from J, the junction kept 9 bases outside the gene matches. This CDR3 spans 15 amino acids. The germline gives CDR1 SNHLY, CDR2 FYNNEI. CDR3 DNA: TGTGCCAGAACCTCCGGGACTAGCGGGACATACGAGCAGTACTTC. Amino acid sequence: CARTSGTSGTYEQYF.

The CDR3 DNA is TGTGCCAGCGCCCAGAACGCGAACACCGGGGAGCTGTTTTTT. Translation gives CASAQNANTGELFF. This chain links TRBV27 with TRBJ2-2, with D hard to call. This CDR3 is 14 amino acids long. Germline values: CDR1 MNHEY, CDR2 SMNVEV (reference sequence). V shed 8 bases and J shed 0 bases, with 10 bases lying between them.

The chain couples TRBV3-1 (or the pseudogene TRBV3-2) to TRBJ1-6; D not certain. Germline V gene data show CDR1 as LGHDT and CDR2 as YNNKEL (reference sequence). This CDR3 is 17 amino acids long. The V end was cut by 3 bases, the J end by 7 bases, with 19 bases between. The DNA for the CDR3 is TGTGCCAGCAGCCAGCTGCCGTGGGAGAGCCAGAATTCACCCCTCCACTTT. Amino acid sequence: CASSQLPWESQNSPLHF.

The chain combines TRBV29-1 with TRBJ2-7; TRBD1 is a possible D gene (6 bases). CDR3 length equals 14 residues. V was trimmed by 1 base and J by 1 base, leaving 11 bases between them. Germline V CDR1 and CDR2: SQVTM, ANQGSEA. CDR3 sequence: CSVEAGTSSYEQYF. CDR3 in DNA: TGCAGCGTTGAAGCCGGGACAAGTTCCTACGAGCAGTACTTC.

This rearrangement joins TRBV7-9 to TRBJ2-7; TRBD1 agrees at 7 bases. The CDR3 sequence is 14 residues long. CDR1 is SEHNR and CDR2 is FQNEAQ in the germline V gene (reference sequence). The junction had 8 bases not matched to a gene; V was cut back by 3 bases and J by 6 bases. The CDR3 region is CASSLEQGSFEQYF. In nucleotides, the CDR3 is TGTGCCAGCAGCTTGGAACAGGGGAGTTTCGAGCAGTACTTC. The complete variable domain, with remaining parts taken from reference TRBV7-9 and TRBJ2-7, reads DTGVSQNPRHKITKRGQNVTFRCDPISEHNRLYWYRQTLGQGPEFLTYFQNEAQLEKSRLLSDRFSAERPKGSFSTLEIQRTEQGDSAMYLCASSLEQGSFEQYFGPGTRLTVT.

The chain combines TRBV28 with TRBJ1-1, with 7 nucleotides matching TRBD1. J gave up 4 bases and V 4 bases, and 6 bases lay outside the gene matches. The CDR3 contains 14 residues. The germline gives CDR1 MDHEN, CDR2 SYDVKM. CDR3 sequence reads: CASSYDRVSTEAFF. DNA for the CDR3: TGTGCCAGCAGTTACGACAGGGTGAGCACTGAAGCTTTCTTT.